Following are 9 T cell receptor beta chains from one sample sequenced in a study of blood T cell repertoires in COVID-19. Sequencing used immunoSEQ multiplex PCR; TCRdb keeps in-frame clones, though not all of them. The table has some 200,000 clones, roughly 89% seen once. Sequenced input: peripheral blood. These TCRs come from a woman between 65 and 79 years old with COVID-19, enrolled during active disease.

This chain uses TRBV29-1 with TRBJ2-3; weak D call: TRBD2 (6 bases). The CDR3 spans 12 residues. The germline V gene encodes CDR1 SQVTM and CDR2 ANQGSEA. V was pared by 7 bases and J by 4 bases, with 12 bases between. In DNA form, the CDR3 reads TGCAGCGCAAAAACTAGCTCAGATACGCAGTATTTT. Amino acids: CSAKTSSDTQYF.

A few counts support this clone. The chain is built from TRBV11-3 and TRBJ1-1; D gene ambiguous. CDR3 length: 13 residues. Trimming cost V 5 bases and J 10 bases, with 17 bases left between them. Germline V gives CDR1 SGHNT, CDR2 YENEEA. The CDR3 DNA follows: TGTGCCAGCAGCCCCCAGCTCGGGGATATAGCTTTCTTT. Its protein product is CASSPQLGDIAFF. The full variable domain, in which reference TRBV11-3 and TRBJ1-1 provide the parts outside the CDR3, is EAGVVQSPRYKIIEKKQPVAFWCNPISGHNTLYWYLQNLGQGPELLIRYENEEAVDDSQLPKDRFSAERLKGVDSTLKIQPAELGDSAVYLCASSPQLGDIAFFGQGTRLTVV.

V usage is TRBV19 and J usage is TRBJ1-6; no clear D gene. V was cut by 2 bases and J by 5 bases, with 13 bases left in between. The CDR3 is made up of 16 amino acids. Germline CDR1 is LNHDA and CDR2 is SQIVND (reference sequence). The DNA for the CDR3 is TGTGCCAGTAGTATATCGAGGGAATCGAATAATTCACCCCTCCACTTT. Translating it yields CASSISRESNNSPLHF. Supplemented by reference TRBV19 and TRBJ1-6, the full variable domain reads DGGITQSPKYLFRKEGQNVTLSCEQNLNHDAMYWYRQDPGQGLRLIYYSQIVNDFQKGDIAEGYSVSREKKESFPLTVTSAQKNPTAFYLCASSISRESNNSPLHFGNGTRLTVT.

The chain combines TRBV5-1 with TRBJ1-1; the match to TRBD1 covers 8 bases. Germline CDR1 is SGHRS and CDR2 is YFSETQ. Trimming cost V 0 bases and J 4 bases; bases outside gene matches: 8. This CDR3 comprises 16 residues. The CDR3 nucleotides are TGCGCCAGCAGCTTGGCGACAGGGGTCGGTCCCACTGAAGCTTTCTTT. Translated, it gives CASSLATGVGPTEAFF.

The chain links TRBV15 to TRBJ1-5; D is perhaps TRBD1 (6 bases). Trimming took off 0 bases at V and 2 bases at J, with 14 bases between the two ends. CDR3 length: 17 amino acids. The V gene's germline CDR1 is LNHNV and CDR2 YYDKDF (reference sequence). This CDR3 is CATSREYAGAGNQPQHF. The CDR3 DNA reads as TGTGCCACCAGCAGAGAGTATGCAGGGGCGGGCAATCAGCCCCAGCATTTT.

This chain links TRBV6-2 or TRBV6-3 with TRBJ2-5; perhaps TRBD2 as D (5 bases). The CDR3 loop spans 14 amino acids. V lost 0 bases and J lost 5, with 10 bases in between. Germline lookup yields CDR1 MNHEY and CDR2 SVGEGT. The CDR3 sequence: CASSYSWGEETQYF. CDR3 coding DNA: TGTGCCAGCAGTTACTCTTGGGGAGAGGAGACCCAGTACTTC.

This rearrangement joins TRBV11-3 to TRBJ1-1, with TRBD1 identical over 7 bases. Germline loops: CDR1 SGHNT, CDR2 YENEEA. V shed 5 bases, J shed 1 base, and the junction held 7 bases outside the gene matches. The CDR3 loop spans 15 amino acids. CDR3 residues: CASSLYGQENTEAFF. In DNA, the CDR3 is TGTGCCAGCAGCCTGTACGGACAGGAGAACACTGAAGCTTTCTTT.

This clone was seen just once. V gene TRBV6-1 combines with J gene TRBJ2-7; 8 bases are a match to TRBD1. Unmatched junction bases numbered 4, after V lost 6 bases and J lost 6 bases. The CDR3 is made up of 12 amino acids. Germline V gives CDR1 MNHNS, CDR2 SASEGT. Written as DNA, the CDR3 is TGTGCCAGCAGGAGTGGACAGGGCGAGCAGTACTTC. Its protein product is CASRSGQGEQYF.

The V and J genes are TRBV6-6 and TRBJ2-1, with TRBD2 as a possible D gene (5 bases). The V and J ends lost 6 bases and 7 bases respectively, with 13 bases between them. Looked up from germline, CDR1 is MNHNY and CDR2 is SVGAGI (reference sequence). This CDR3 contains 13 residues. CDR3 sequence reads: CASSRIRENEQFF. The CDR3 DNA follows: TGTGCCAGCAGCCGAATTCGGGAAAATGAGCAGTTCTTC.